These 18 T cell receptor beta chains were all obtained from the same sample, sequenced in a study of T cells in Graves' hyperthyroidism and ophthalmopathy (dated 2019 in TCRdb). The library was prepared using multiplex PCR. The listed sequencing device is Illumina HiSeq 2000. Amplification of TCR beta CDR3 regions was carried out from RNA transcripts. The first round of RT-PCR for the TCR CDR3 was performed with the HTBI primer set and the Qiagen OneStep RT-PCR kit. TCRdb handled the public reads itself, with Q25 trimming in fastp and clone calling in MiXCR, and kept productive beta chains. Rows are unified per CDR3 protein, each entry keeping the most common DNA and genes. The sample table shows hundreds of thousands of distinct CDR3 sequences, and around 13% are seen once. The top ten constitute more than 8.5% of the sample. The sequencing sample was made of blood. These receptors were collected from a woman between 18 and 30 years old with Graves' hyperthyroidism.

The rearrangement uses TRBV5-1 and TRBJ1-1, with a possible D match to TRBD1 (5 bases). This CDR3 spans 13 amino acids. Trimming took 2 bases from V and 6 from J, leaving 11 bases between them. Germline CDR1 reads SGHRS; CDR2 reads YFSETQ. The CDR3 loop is CASSLLGDAEAFF. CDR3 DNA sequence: TGCGCCAGCAGCTTATTAGGGGACGCTGAAGCTTTCTTT.

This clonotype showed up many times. The CDR3 sequence: CSASPVFSGNTIYF. CDR3 sequence (DNA): TGCAGTGCTAGCCCGGTCTTCTCTGGAAACACCATATATTTT. The V call is TRBV20-1, the J call TRBJ1-3; D unresolved. The ends were cut back, 3 bases at V and 0 bases at J, with 9 bases in the middle. The CDR3 has 14 amino acids. The germline V gene has CDR1 DFQATT and CDR2 SNEGSKA (reference sequence).

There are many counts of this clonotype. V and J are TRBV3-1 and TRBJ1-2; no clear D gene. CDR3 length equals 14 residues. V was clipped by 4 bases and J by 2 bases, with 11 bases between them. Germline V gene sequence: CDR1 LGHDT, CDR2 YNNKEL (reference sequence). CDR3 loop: CASSRAVLNYGYTF. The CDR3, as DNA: TGTGCCAGCAGCCGGGCCGTTCTGAACTATGGCTACACCTTC.

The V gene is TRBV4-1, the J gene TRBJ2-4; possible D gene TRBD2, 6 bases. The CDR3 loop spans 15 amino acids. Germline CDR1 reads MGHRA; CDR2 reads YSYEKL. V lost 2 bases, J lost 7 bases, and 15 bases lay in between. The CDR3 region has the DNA TGCGCCAGCAGCCAACAGGGAGGTTTAGGGAACATTCAGTACTTC. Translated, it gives CASSQQGGLGNIQYF.

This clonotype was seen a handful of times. In nucleotides, the CDR3 is TGTGCCAGTAGGGGTACAGGGGAGAGTCAGCCCCAGCATTTT. Its translation: CASRGTGESQPQHF. The chain links TRBV19 to TRBJ1-5, with 7 bases lining up with TRBD1. This CDR3 is built from 14 residues. The junction had 8 bases not matched to a gene; V was cut back by 6 bases and J by 6 bases. Germline values: CDR1 LNHDA, CDR2 SQIVND (reference sequence).

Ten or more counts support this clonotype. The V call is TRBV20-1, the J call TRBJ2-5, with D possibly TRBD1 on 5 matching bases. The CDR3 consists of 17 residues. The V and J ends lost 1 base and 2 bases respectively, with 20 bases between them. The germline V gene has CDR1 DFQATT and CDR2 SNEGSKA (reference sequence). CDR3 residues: CSARVKGAVRGQETQYF. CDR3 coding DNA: TGCAGTGCTAGAGTTAAGGGCGCGGTAAGGGGTCAAGAGACCCAGTACTTC.

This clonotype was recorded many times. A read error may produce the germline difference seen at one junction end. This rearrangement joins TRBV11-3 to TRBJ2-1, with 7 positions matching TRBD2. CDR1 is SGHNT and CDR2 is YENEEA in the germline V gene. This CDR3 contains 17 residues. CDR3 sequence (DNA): TGTGCCAGCAGGTTAGGATTGGGCGGGAGCTCCTACAATGAGCAGTTCTTC. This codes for CASRLGLGGSSYNEQFF.

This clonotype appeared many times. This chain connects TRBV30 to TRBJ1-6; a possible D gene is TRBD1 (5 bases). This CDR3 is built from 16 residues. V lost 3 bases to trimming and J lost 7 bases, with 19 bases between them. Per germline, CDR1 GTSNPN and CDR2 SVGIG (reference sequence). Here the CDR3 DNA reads TGTGCCTGGAGGGGGGACGGCGCAGCGCAGAATTCACCCCTCCACTTT. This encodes CAWRGDGAAQNSPLHF.

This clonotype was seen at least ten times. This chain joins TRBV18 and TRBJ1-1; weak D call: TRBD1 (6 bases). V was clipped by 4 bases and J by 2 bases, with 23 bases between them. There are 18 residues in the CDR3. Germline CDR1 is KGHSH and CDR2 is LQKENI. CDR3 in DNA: TGTGCCAGCTCACTTAGTCCCCCTAACAGGGCCAGTAACACTGAAGCTTTCTTT. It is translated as CASSLSPPNRASNTEAFF.

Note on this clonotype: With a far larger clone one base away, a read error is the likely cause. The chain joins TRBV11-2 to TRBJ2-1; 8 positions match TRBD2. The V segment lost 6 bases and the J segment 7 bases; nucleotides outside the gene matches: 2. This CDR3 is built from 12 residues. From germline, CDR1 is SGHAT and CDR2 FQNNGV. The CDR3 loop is CASRQRGNEQFF. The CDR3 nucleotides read TGTGCCAGCAGGCAGCGGGGGAATGAGCAGTTCTTC.

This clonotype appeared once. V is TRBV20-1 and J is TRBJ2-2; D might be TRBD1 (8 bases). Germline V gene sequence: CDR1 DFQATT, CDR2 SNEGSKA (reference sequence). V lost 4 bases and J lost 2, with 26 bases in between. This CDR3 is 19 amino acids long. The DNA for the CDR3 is TGCAGTGCTAAGGGGGGGATACAGGGGGGCTGGAACAACACCGGGGAGCTGTTTTTT. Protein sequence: CSAKGGIQGGWNNTGELFF.

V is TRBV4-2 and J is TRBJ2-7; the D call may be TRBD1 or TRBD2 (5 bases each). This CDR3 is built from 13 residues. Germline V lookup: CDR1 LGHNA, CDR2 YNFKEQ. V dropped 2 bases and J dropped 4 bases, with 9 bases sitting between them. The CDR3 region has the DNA TGTGCCAGCAGCCAATCCGAGGGGTACGAGCAGTACTTC. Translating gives CASSQSEGYEQYF.

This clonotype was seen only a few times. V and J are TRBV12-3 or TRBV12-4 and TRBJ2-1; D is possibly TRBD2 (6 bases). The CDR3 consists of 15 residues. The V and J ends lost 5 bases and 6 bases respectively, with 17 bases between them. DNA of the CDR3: TGTGCCAGCAGTCCTCTCGGGTTGGGGGGCAATGAGCAGTTCTTC. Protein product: CASSPLGLGGNEQFF.

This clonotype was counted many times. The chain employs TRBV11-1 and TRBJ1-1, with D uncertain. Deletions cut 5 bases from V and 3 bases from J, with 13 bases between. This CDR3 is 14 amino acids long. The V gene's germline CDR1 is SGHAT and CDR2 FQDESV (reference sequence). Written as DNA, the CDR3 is TGTGCCAGCAGCAGAGTTTGGGGTGACACTGAAGCTTTCTTT. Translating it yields CASSRVWGDTEAFF. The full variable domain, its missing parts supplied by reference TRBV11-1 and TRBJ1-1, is EAEVAQSPRYKITEKSQAVAFWCDPISGHATLYWYRQILGQGPELLVQFQDESVVDDSQLPKDRFSAERLKGVDSTLKIQPAELGDSAMYLCASSRVWGDTEAFFGQGTRLTVV.

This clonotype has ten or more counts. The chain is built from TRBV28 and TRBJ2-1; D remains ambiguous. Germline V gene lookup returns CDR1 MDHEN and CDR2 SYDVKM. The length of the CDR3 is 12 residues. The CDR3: CRVSSSYNEQFF. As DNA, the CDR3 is TGTCGGGTGTCGAGCTCCTACAATGAGCAGTTCTTC.

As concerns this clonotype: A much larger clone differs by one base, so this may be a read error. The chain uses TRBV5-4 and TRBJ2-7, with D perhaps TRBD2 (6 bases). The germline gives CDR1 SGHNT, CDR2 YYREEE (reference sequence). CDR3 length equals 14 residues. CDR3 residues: CAGSAGLQIYEQYF. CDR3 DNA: TGTGCCGGCAGCGCGGGACTCCAAATCTACGAGCAGTACTTC.

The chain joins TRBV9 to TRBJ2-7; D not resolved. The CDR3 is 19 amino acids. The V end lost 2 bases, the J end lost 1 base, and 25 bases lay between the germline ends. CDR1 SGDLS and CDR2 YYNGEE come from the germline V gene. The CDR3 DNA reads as TGTGCCAGCAGCGTCATAACAATACCCCAGCCAAACTTATCCTACGAGCAGTACTTC. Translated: CASSVITIPQPNLSYEQYF.

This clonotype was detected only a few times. The CDR3 region has the DNA TGTGCCATCAGTGAGTCGACTCAAATTGTTTTATCCTCTGGGGCCAACGTCCTGACTTTC. As protein: CAISESTQIVLSSGANVLTF. V is TRBV10-3 and J is TRBJ2-6; D unclear. CDR1 is ENHRY, CDR2 SYGVKD, per germline. CDR3 size: 20 residues. Trimming removed 0 bases at V and 0 bases at J, with 18 bases between.